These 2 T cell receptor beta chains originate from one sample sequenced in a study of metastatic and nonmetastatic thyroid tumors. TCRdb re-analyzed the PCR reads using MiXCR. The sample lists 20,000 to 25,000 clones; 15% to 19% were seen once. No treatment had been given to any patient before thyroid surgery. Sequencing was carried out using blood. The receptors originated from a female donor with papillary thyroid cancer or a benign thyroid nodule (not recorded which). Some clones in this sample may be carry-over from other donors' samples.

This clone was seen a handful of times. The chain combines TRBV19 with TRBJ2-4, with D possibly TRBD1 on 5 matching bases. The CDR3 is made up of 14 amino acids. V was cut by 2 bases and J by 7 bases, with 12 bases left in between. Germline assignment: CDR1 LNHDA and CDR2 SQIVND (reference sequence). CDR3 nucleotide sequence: TGTGCCAGTAGTATATTAGGGTCAGGGAACATTCAGTACTTC. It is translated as CASSILGSGNIQYF.

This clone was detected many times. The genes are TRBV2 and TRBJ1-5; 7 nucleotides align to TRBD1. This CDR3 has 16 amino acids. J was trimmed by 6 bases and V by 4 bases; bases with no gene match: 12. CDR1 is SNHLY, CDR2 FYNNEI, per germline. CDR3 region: CASSVSARQGGQPQHF. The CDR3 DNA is TGTGCCAGCAGTGTCTCAGCACGACAGGGCGGTCAGCCCCAGCATTTT.